The subject of this entry is one T cell receptor (beta chain). Its antigen is not known. Regarding treatment: around 19 received Ad26.COV2.S at low or high dose, single or two shots; five or six received placebo; per-sample allocation not given. Sampling took place 63 days after the first vaccine or placebo injection. This Boston cohort included adults aged 18-55 years. Immunization relied on an Ad26 vector, which expressed Wuhan-strain SARS-CoV-2 spike. The sample comes from a study of Ad26.COV2.S vaccination and SARS-CoV-2 variants. Study-wide background: The authors gave Ad26.COV2.S intramuscularly, either once or twice 56 days apart.

The assay was immunoSEQ multiplex PCR, and TCRdb's table has in-frame clones only and misses some. In the table there are 250,000 to 300,000 clones, about 90% of which are singletons. Broader study findings: Placebo recipients had lower spike-specific TCR breadth than vaccine recipients.

The TCR comes from a person between 18 and 65 years old who received the Ad26.COV2.S COVID-19 vaccine or a placebo. The source material was peripheral blood, sampled in a trial of Ad26.COV2.S vaccine versus placebo.

The CDR3 DNA reads as TGTGCCAGCAACCTCTTACGTGGCGGGGGGGAAGAGACCCAGTACTTC. Translated, it gives CASNLLRGGGEETQYF. The V gene is TRBV7-2, the J gene TRBJ2-5; 9 bases are a match to TRBD2. V gave up 7 bases and J gave up 3 bases; unmatched junction bases: 12. The CDR3 is 16 residues long. The V gene's germline CDR1 is SGHTA and CDR2 FQGNSA.